Described below is a single TCR beta chain sequence and its context. V was clipped by 4 bases and J by 2 bases; unmatched bases: 9. The CDR3 is made up of 15 amino acids. Germline CDR1 SGDLS, CDR2 YYNGEE. Clones were sequenced by immunoSEQ multiplex PCR, and TCRdb holds only the in-frame ones, with some missing. The sample records tens of thousands of clones, about 90% being singletons. The record originates from a study of OX40 agonist ivuxolimab in advanced cancers. In the study overall: In three patients, partial responses were observed, one with hepatocellular carcinoma and two with cutaneous melanoma.

This receptor was obtained from an adult with an advanced solid tumor such as melanoma, head and neck, liver or kidney cancer. This specimen was CD4+ or CD8+ T cells sorted from blood, taken in a trial of the OX40 agonist ivuxolimab. This chain joins TRBV9 and TRBJ2-7; 7 nucleotides align to TRBD2. The CDR3 region is CASSFGLGRAYEQYF. CDR3 nucleotides: TGTGCCAGCAGCTTCGGACTAGGTCGGGCCTACGAGCAGTACTTC.